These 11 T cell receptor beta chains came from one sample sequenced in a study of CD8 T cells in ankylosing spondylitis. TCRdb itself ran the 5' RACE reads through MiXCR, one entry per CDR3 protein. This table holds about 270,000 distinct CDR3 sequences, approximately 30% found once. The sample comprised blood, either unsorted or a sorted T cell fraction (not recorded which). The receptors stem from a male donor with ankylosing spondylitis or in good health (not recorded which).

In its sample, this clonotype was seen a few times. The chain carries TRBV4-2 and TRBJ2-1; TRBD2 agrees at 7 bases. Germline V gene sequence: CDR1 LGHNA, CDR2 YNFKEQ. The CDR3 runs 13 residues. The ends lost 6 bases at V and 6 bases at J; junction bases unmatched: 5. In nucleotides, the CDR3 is TGTGCCAGCAGGGGACTAAAGCTCAATGAGCAGTTCTTC. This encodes CASRGLKLNEQFF.

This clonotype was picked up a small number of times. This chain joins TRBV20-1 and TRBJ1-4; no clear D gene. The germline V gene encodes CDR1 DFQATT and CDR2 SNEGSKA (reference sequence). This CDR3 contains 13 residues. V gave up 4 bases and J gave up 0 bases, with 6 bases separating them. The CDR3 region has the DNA TGCAGTGCTACGCAAGCAACTAATGAAAAACTGTTTTTT. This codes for CSATQATNEKLFF.

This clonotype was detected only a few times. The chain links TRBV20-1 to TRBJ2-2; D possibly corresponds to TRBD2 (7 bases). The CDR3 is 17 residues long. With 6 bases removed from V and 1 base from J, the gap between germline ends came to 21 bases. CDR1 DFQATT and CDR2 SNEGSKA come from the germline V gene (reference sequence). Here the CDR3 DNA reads TGCAGTGCACCCCGAGGCGGGGGCGCGGTGAACACCGGGGAGCTGTTTTTT. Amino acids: CSAPRGGGAVNTGELFF.

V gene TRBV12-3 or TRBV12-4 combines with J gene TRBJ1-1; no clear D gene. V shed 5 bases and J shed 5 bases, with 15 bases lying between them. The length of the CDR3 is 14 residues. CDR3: CASSPTWGGTEAFF. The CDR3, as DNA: TGTGCCAGCAGTCCTACCTGGGGAGGGACTGAAGCTTTCTTT.

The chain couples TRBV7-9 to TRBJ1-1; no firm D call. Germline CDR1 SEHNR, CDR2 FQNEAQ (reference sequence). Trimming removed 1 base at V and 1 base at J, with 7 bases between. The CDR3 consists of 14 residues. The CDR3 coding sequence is TGTGCCAGCAGCTTAGACGCGGGGAACACTGAAGCTTTCTTT. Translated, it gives CASSLDAGNTEAFF.

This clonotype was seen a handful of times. CDR3 coding DNA: TGCAGCGTTCAAGGACAGGCAGGCTACACCTTC. Residues: CSVQGQAGYTF. The genes are TRBV29-1 and TRBJ1-2, with TRBD1 identical over 7 bases. The CDR3 loop spans 11 amino acids. V lost 5 bases, J lost 8 bases, and 5 bases stayed unmatched. Per the germline V gene, CDR1 is SQVTM and CDR2 is ANQGSEA.

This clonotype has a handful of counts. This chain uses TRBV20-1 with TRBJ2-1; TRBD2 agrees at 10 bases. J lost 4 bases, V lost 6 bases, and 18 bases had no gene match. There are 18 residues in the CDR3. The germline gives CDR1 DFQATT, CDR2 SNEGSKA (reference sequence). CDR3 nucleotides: TGCAGTGCGGTCCCGGCTAGCGGGGGTGAGTGGGAATACAATGAGCAGTTCTTC. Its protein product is CSAVPASGGEWEYNEQFF.

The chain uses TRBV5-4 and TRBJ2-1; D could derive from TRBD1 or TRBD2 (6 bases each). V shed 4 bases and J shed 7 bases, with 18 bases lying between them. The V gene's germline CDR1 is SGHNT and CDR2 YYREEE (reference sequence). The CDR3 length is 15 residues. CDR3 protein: CASSQDGGSYNEQFF. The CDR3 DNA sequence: TGTGCCAGCAGCCAGGACGGGGGCTCGTATAATGAGCAGTTCTTC.

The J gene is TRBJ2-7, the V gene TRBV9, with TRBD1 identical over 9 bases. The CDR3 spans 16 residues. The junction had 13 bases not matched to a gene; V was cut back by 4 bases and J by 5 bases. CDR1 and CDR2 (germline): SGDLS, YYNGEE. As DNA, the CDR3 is TGTGCCAGCAGCCCAGTCATACAGGGGGCCTTTCACGAGCAGTACTTC. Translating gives CASSPVIQGAFHEQYF.

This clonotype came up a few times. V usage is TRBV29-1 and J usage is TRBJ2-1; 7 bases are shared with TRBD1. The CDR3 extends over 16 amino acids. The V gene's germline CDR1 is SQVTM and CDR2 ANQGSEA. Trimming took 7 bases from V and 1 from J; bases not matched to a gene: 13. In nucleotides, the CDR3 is TGCAGCGGGGAGTCCTCCGACAGGGAATCCTACAATGAGCAGTTCTTC. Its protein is CSGESSDRESYNEQFF.

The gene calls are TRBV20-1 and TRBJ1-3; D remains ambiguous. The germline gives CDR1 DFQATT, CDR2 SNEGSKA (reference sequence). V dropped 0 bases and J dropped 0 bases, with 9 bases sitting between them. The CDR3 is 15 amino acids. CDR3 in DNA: TGCAGTGCTAGAGATAGGGCAGACTCTGGAAACACCATATATTTT. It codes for CSARDRADSGNTIYF.